This T cell receptor beta chain was captured in a study of T cell responses to AZD1222 COVID-19 vaccine. In the study overall: Second-dose groups at about 4 or about 12 weeks were pooled. Overall study findings and caveats: Unmutated regions of variants are reportedly targeted by nearly half of spike-specific TCRs. Regions 160-218 and 743-854 held dominance among vaccine-associated CD4 TCRs, which spanned spike. Sampling captured repertoires only after the peak T cell response.

TCRdb's table, derived via immunoSEQ multiplex PCR, lists solely in-frame clones and lacks some. The table lists roughly 120,000 clones, about 90% of them singletons. Germline CDR1 reads PRHDT; CDR2 reads FYEKMQ (reference sequence). V shed 2 bases and J shed 4 bases, with 21 bases lying between them. The CDR3 has 17 residues. This clone was recorded only once. Its antigen is not identified. The sequencing here drew on peripheral blood, taken on day 0 of AZD1222 vaccination. This TCR derives from an adult in good health. The rearrangement uses TRBV13 and TRBJ2-7, with a tentative D call TRBD2 (5 bases). CDR3 in amino acids: CASSLRAGILPSYEQYF. In nucleotides, the CDR3 is TGTGCCAGCAGCTTAAGGGCGGGTATTTTACCTTCTTACGAGCAGTACTTC.